These T cell receptor beta chains were read from a single sample in a study of T cells in Graves' hyperthyroidism and ophthalmopathy. One entry per CDR3 protein results from TCRdb running MiXCR on the multiplex PCR reads. The data contain 500,000 or so distinct CDR3 sequences, roughly a sixth of them singletons. Sequenced: blood. The origin of the receptors is a woman under 30 with Graves' ophthalmopathy. Both conserved end residues are part of each CDR3. A D gene is named only where the DNA matches it firmly. The listing skips clone size in some rows; elsewhere it reads once, few, many or a size class.

TRBJ1-6 NA TRBV4-1 NA TGCGCCAGCAGCCAAGTGGGTGAGTGGCTTAATTCACCCCTCCACTTT CASSQVGEWLNSPLHF
TRBJ1-4 few TRBV7-9 NA TGTGCCAGCAGCTCAAGGGTGGGTGAAAAACTGTTTTTT CASSSRVGEKLFF
TRBJ2-7 many TRBV30 TRBD2 TGTGCCTGGAAAACTAGCGGGCTAGCCTACGAGCAGTACTTC CAWKTSGLAYEQYF
TRBJ2-5 once TRBV7-9 NA TGTGCCAGCAGCTCATCAGGGGTGGCGGAGACCCCACTCTTC CASSSSGVAETPLF
TRBJ1-1 few TRBV7-8 NA TGTGCCAGCAGCGTGGGGTACACTGAAGCTTTCTTT CASSVGYTEAFF
TRBJ2-3 many TRBV2 TRBD2 TGTGCCAGCAGTGAAGCGCTTCACGGGGTTAGCGGGAGTATGGATACGCAGTATTTT CASSEALHGVSGSMDTQYF
TRBJ1-1 NA TRBV5-6 NA TGTGCCAGCAGCCACACTGACAGGAACACTGAAGCTTTCTTT CASSHTDRNTEAFF
TRBJ2-2 few TRBV9 NA TGTGCCAGCAGCCCGGGTTCCCGGGTCTCCGGGGAGCTGTTTTTT CASSPGSRVSGELFF
TRBJ1-5 NA TRBV29-1 TRBD1 TGCAGCGTGGAGACAGGGGGCAAGCAGCCCCAGCATTTT CSVETGGKQPQHF
TRBJ2-1 many TRBV20-1 TRBD1 TGCAGTTGCGACAGGGTCGACTACAATGAGCAGTTCTTC CSCDRVDYNEQFF
TRBJ1-2 many TRBV28 NA TGTGCCAGCAGTCTCCCGCCAGGACACTATGGCTACACCTTC CASSLPPGHYGYTF
TRBJ1-5 many TRBV30 NA TGTGCCTGGAGTTCGGGTGGAATTAGGAATCAGCCCCAGCATTTT CAWSSGGIRNQPQHF
TRBJ2-3 NA TRBV9 NA TGTGCCAGCAGCGTAGCTACAGATACGCAGTATTTT CASSVATDTQYF
TRBJ1-2 NA TRBV28 TRBD1 TGTGCCAGCAGTTTAGGAGGGGGCTACAGCTACACCTTC CASSLGGGYSYTF
TRBJ2-7 NA TRBV25-1 NA TGTGCCAGCAGTGAAACGGGCAGGCGGTACGAGCAGTACTTC CASSETGRRYEQYF
TRBJ2-5 NA TRBV4-1 TRBD2 TGCGCCAGCAGCCAAGGCCCGGGGGGAGGAGAGACCCAGTACTTC CASSQGPGGGETQYF
TRBJ1-5 many TRBV28 NA TGTGCCAGCAGTGCTAATGGGCTCAATCAGCCCCAGCATTTT CASSANGLNQPQHF
TRBJ2-1 many TRBV7-9 TRBD1 TGTGCCAGCAGCAAAGACGGGCAGGGGGCCATGGATGAGCAGTTCTTC CASSKDGQGAMDEQFF
TRBJ2-3 many TRBV27 TRBD2 TGTGCCAGCCGAGGAGGGACTAGCTTCACAGATACGCAGTATTTT CASRGGTSFTDTQYF
TRBJ2-7 many TRBV5-1 NA TGCGCCAGCAGTCATGGGACACCTTCCTACGAGCAGTACTTC CASSHGTPSYEQYF
TRBJ2-1 many TRBV3-1 TRBD2 TGTGCCAGCAGCCAAGTCGGCGGGAGGGCCTACAATGAGCAGTTCTTC CASSQVGGRAYNEQFF
TRBJ2-7 many TRBV6-1 TRBD2 TGTGCCAGCAGGGGGGGACTAGCGCTTTACGAGCAGTACTTC CASRGGLALYEQYF
TRBJ1-1 many TRBV6-1 NA TGTGCCAGCAGTTCGATAAACACTGAAGCTTTCTTT CASSSINTEAFF
TRBJ1-2 NA TRBV15 NA TGTGCCACCAGCAGAGATCACGGGAATGGCTACACCTTC CATSRDHGNGYTF
TRBJ2-1 NA TRBV7-2 NA TGTGCCAGCAGCTTAGGGACGGGGGGCCGGAGCAATGAGCAGTTCTTC CASSLGTGGRSNEQFF
TRBJ1-2 few TRBV6-1 NA TGTGCCAGCAGTCTAGGAAGATTCGACTACACCTTC CASSLGRFDYTF
TRBJ2-5 NA TRBV29-1 NA TGCAGCGTTGTTTTCCAAGAGACCCAGTACTTC CSVVFQETQYF
TRBJ2-2 many TRBV7-2 TRBD2 TGTGCCAGCAGCTTAGCACTAGCGGGCCTGGGCGGGGAGCTGTTTTTT CASSLALAGLGGELFF
TRBJ2-3 many TRBV24-1 NA TGTGCCACCAGTGATGCGAGCCTAGAGGGCACAGATACGCAGTATTTT CATSDASLEGTDTQYF
TRBJ2-7 many TRBV30 NA TGTGCCTGGAGTGTAGTAGGGGGCTCCTACGAGCAGTACTTC CAWSVVGGSYEQYF
TRBJ2-7 NA TRBV5-1 TRBD2 TGCGCCAGCAGCTTGAATGAGGCGGGAGTTTACGAGCAGTACTTC CASSLNEAGVYEQYF